The 11 T cell receptor beta chains below come from one sample, sequenced in a study of T-cell reconstitution after alpha-beta-depleted transplantation in children. Using unique molecular identifiers, the investigators prepared the TCRbeta library. TCRdb re-called the PCR reads through MiXCR, storing one row per CDR3 protein. The data hold 170,000 or so distinct CDR3 sequences, with approximately 6.8% observed a single time. Sequenced here: PBMCs from the stem cell graft donor, sampled from the stem cell graft. The source is a human donor who donated a stem cell graft to a child with Wiskott-Aldrich syndrome.

The sample holds many counts of this clonotype. This chain connects TRBV5-1 to TRBJ2-7, with 7 bases aligning to TRBD2. In germline, CDR1 is SGHRS, CDR2 YFSETQ. V lost 4 bases, J lost 2 bases, and 9 bases stayed unmatched. The CDR3 is 15 residues long. CDR3 nucleotide sequence: TGCGCCAGCAGCATTAGCCCGGGGGGAACCTACGAGCAGTACTTC. Its translation: CASSISPGGTYEQYF.

The sample holds many counts of this clonotype. This sequence joins TRBV5-1 and TRBJ2-1; D not resolved. Germline V CDR1 and CDR2: SGHRS, YFSETQ. The CDR3 consists of 14 residues. Trimming removed 0 bases at V and 5 bases at J, with 9 bases between. The CDR3 sequence: CASSLVTAHNEQFF. The CDR3 DNA sequence: TGCGCCAGCAGCTTGGTTACTGCCCACAATGAGCAGTTCTTC.

The table lists this clonotype with a few counts. The V gene is TRBV5-1, the J gene TRBJ2-1, with D perhaps matching TRBD2 (6 bases). Trimming shortened V by 4 bases and J by 3 bases, and 14 bases separated the two germline ends. Germline V gene lookup returns CDR1 SGHRS and CDR2 YFSETQ. The CDR3 consists of 15 residues. In DNA form, the CDR3 reads TGCGCCAGCAGCCCCACCCCGGGGGACTACAATGAGCAGTTCTTC. Its translation is CASSPTPGDYNEQFF. Filled out from reference TRBV5-1 and TRBJ2-1, the complete variable domain reads KAGVTQTPRYLIKTRGQQVTLSCSPISGHRSVSWYQQTPGQGLQFLFEYFSETQRNKGNFPGRFSGRQFSNSRSEMNVSTLELGDSALYLCASSPTPGDYNEQFFGPGTRLTVL.

In this sample, this clonotype turned up a few times. The V and J genes are TRBV5-5 and TRBJ2-7; D perhaps matches TRBD2 (6 bases). The germline gives CDR1 SGHKS, CDR2 YYEKEE (reference sequence). The CDR3 spans 18 residues. The V end was cut by 2 bases, the J end by 0 bases, with 21 bases between. The CDR3 is CASSFFLTGVRLSYEQYF. The DNA for the CDR3 is TGTGCCAGCAGCTTTTTCTTAACGGGGGTTCGTCTCTCCTACGAGCAGTACTTC.

The V and J genes are TRBV20-1 and TRBJ2-5, with 9 bases fitting TRBD1. Per the germline V gene, CDR1 is DFQATT and CDR2 is SNEGSKA (reference sequence). This CDR3 contains 13 residues. V gave up 5 bases and J gave up 3 bases; unmatched junction bases: 4. The CDR3 region is CSAQTGGKETQYF. DNA for the CDR3: TGCAGTGCTCAGACAGGGGGAAAAGAGACCCAGTACTTC.

This clonotype appeared many times. The V call is TRBV5-1, the J call TRBJ1-2, with D possibly TRBD1 on 6 matching bases. Trimming removed 0 bases at V and 4 bases at J, with 19 bases between. CDR1 SGHRS and CDR2 YFSETQ come from the germline V gene. The CDR3 totals 17 residues. The CDR3 loop is CASSLVRKTGNGYGYTF. The CDR3 DNA reads TGCGCCAGCAGCTTGGTCCGAAAAACAGGGAATGGCTATGGCTACACCTTC.

This clonotype showed up just once. V usage is TRBV29-1 and J usage is TRBJ2-2; no clear D. V lost 7 bases, J lost 5 bases, and 14 bases lay in between. Per the germline V gene, CDR1 is SQVTM and CDR2 is ANQGSEA. This CDR3 region has 13 residues. The CDR3 protein is CSAHFPGTGELFF. The CDR3, as DNA: TGCAGCGCCCATTTCCCCGGGACCGGGGAGCTGTTTTTT.

At least ten counts were recorded for this clonotype. The CDR3, as DNA: TGTGCCAGCTCCCCAAGCTCTGGGGCCAACGTCCTGACTTTC. This sequence encodes CASSPSSGANVLTF. The gene calls are TRBV27 and TRBJ2-6; D not resolved. This CDR3 is built from 14 residues. The ends were cut back, 8 bases at V and 0 bases at J, with 8 bases in the middle. In germline, CDR1 is MNHEY, CDR2 SMNVEV (reference sequence).

This clonotype was observed many times. The V gene is TRBV6-5, the J gene TRBJ2-7; D is ambiguous. This CDR3 comprises 13 residues. Per the germline V gene, CDR1 is MNHEY and CDR2 is SVGAGI. The ends were cut back, 5 bases at V and 4 bases at J, with 12 bases in the middle. CDR3 bases: TGTGCCAGCAGTATCCTTTGGGATTACGAGCAGTACTTC. This encodes CASSILWDYEQYF.

This clonotype was counted ten times or more. The chain combines TRBV20-1 with TRBJ2-1, with TRBD2 matching 7 bases. This CDR3 has 14 residues. With 8 bases clipped from V and 6 bases from J, the junction kept 13 bases outside the gene matches. Germline CDR1 is DFQATT and CDR2 is SNEGSKA (reference sequence). CDR3 amino acids: CSMRRTSITNEQFF. The CDR3 DNA is TGCAGTATGAGGCGGACTAGTATTACCAATGAGCAGTTCTTC.

At least ten counts were recorded for this clonotype. This rearrangement joins TRBV20-1 to TRBJ2-1; 14 bases agree with TRBD2. This CDR3 is 12 amino acids long. Germline CDR1 is DFQATT and CDR2 is SNEGSKA (reference sequence). The CDR3 region has the DNA TGCAGCGGGACTAGCGGGAGTAATGAGCAGTTCTTC. It codes for CSGTSGSNEQFF.